Shown below are 2 T cell receptor beta chains from a single sample sequenced in a study of T cell repertoires in cytomegalovirus infection. TCRdb analysed the reads with MiXCR anew, one entry per CDR3 protein. The data show approximately 250,000 distinct CDR3 sequences, with around an eighth seen just once and around 1.6% held by the top ten. Material for sequencing was PBMCs. The receptors originated from a human donor in good health (CMV status not recorded). Some clones in this sample may be carry-over from other donors' samples.

This clonotype was observed many times. The chain links TRBV11-2 to TRBJ2-7; TRBD2 agrees at 8 bases. Trimming took 2 bases from V and 2 from J; bases not matched to a gene: 5. Germline V gene sequence: CDR1 SGHAT, CDR2 FQNNGV. The CDR3 contains 15 residues. The CDR3 DNA sequence: TGTGCCAGCAGCTTATTGAGCGGGAGCACCTACGAGCAGTACTTC. Translated: CASSLLSGSTYEQYF. The whole variable domain, filled in from reference TRBV11-2 and TRBJ2-7, reads EAGVAQSPRYKIIEKRQSVAFWCNPISGHATLYWYQQILGQGPKLLIQFQNNGVVDDSQLPKDRFSAERLKGVDSTLKIQPAKLEDSAVYLCASSLLSGSTYEQYFGPGTRLTVT.

There are many counts of this clonotype. The J gene is TRBJ1-1, the V gene TRBV19; D is perhaps TRBD1 (5 bases). CDR1 is LNHDA, CDR2 SQIVND, per germline (reference sequence). The CDR3 consists of 14 residues. Between the trimmed V and J ends, which lost 3 bases and 6 bases, there was a span of 14 bases. The CDR3 reads CASSIGVPGAEAFF. The CDR3, as DNA: TGTGCCAGTAGTATTGGAGTCCCGGGGGCTGAAGCTTTCTTT.